This is a list of T cell receptor beta chains from one sample in a study of Ad26.COV2.S vaccination and SARS-CoV-2 variants. Profiling relied on immunoSEQ multiplex PCR, and the TCRdb table lists in-frame clones only, not all of them. In the table there are about 400,000 clones, approximately 90% of which are singletons. Material: peripheral blood, obtained in a trial of Ad26.COV2.S vaccine versus placebo. The receptor source for this set is a person aged 18 to 59 who received the Ad26.COV2.S COVID-19 vaccine or a placebo. Each CDR3 is given with its conserved first and last residue. The D gene is left open where the match is weak. Size is omitted from some rows. Given values are once, few, many or a class for expanded clones.

clone_size,d_call,j_call,cdr3_length,v_call,cdr3_nt,cdr3_aa
NA,TRBD2,TRBJ2-5,14,TRBV5-6,TGTGCCAGCAGCCCGTCGGGGGGGATGGAGACCCAGTACTTC,CASSPSGGMETQYF
NA,NA,TRBJ2-3,16,TRBV7-2,TGTGCCAGCAGCTTATCGACAGGGACTAGCACAGATACGCAGTATTTT,CASSLSTGTSTDTQYF
NA,NA,TRBJ2-5,14,TRBV6-6,TGTGCCAGCAGTGGGGGGGGCGACCAAGAGACCCAGTACTTC,CASSGGGDQETQYF
NA,NA,TRBJ2-1,16,TRBV11-3,TGTGCCAGCAGCTTAGTATCCCGAAGCTCCTACAATGAGCAGTTCTTC,CASSLVSRSSYNEQFF
NA,TRBD1,TRBJ2-1,18,TRBV2,TGTGCCAGCAGTTCTTCCCCGAGACGGACAGGTGGCAACAATGAGCAGTTCTTC,CASSSSPRRTGGNNEQFF
NA,NA,TRBJ2-7,12,TRBV19,TGTGCCAGTAGTATGGAGGGTAACGAGCAGTACTTC,CASSMEGNEQYF
NA,NA,TRBJ2-7,14,TRBV6-5,TGTGCCAGCAGACGAACTACAAGCAGCTACGAGCAGTACTTC,CASRRTTSSYEQYF
NA,TRBD2,TRBJ2-7,17,TRBV30,TGTGCCTGGAGTGTAAGCCTAGCGGGGGGGCCTTTATCCGAGCAGTACTTC,CAWSVSLAGGPLSEQYF
NA,NA,TRBJ1-6,12,TRBV12-3/TRBV12-4,TGTGCCAGCAGTTTCGGCGATTCACCCCTCCACTTT,CASSFGDSPLHF
NA,TRBD2,TRBJ2-3,17,TRBV10-3,TGTGCCATCAGTGGGACTAGCGGGGGGGCGAGCACAGATACGCAGTATTTT,CAISGTSGGASTDTQYF
NA,NA,TRBJ2-2,17,TRBV4-2,TGTGCCAGCAGCCAAGCATTTGGGGGGCTCAACACCGGGGAGCTGTTTTTT,CASSQAFGGLNTGELFF
once,TRBD2,TRBJ2-1,16,TRBV5-4,TGTGCCAGCAGCCTGGGTTTTAGCGGGGGGGAAAATGAGCAGTTCTTC,CASSLGFSGGENEQFF
NA,TRBD1,TRBJ2-7,13,TRBV7-2,TGTGCCAGCAGCTACAGGGACAGACCCGAGCAGTACTTC,CASSYRDRPEQYF
once,NA,TRBJ1-6,15,TRBV14,TGTGCCAGCAGCCAGAACTCTGCCTATAATTCACCCCTCCACTTT,CASSQNSAYNSPLHF
NA,NA,TRBJ2-7,16,TRBV5-6,TGTGCCAGCAGCTTGGACGTCGGACGTATCGGCTACGAGCAGTACTTC,CASSLDVGRIGYEQYF
NA,NA,TRBJ1-3,14,TRBV7-2,TGTGCCAGCAGCTTTGGACAGTTTGGAAACACCATATATTTT,CASSFGQFGNTIYF
NA,NA,TRBJ2-5,14,TRBV18,TGTGCCAGCTCACAACAGGGTGGGCGAGAGACCCAGTACTTC,CASSQQGGRETQYF
NA,TRBD2,TRBJ2-7,14,TRBV27,TGTGCCAGCAGTTTAGCGGGGGGGCCCTACGAGCAGTACTTC,CASSLAGGPYEQYF
NA,TRBD2,TRBJ2-1,15,TRBV5-1,TGCGCCAGCAGCTTGAGCGGGGGGAGCTACAATGAGCAGTTCTTC,CASSLSGGSYNEQFF
NA,NA,TRBJ1-5,14,TRBV19,TGTGCCAGTATAGGCCGGGAAAGCAATCAGCCCCAGCATTTT,CASIGRESNQPQHF